These 9 T cell receptor beta chains share one sample of origin, sequenced in a study of vaccination and CD4 T cells after COVID-19. Noted treatment: approximately 9-day PBMC culture with coronavirus spike peptide pools or control peptides (ViraFEST assay). Pre-COVID-19 pandemic sampling (2011-2018) yielded the unexposed donor's CD4+ T cells. No antigen has been identified for these receptors. An Oncomine TCR Beta short-read assay was used to sequence the DNA from cultured CD4+ T cells. TCRdb redid the calling of the PCR reads with MiXCR, one entry per CDR3 protein. This sample has 6,000 or so distinct CDR3 sequences, with under 60% found just once. Sequenced material: CD4+ T cells from blood, cultured in vitro. These receptors were collected from a human donor in good health.

This clonotype was observed a few times. J is TRBJ1-6 and V is TRBV20-1; tentatively, D is TRBD1 (6 bases). Germline V lookup: CDR1 DFQATT, CDR2 SNEGSKA (reference sequence). The V gene lost 3 bases and the J gene lost 10 bases, with 16 bases spanning the gap. This CDR3 has 14 amino acids. CDR3 loop: CSARPGQGYSPLHF. The CDR3 DNA follows: TGCAGTGCTAGGCCGGGTCAGGGGTACTCACCCCTCCACTTT.

This sequence joins TRBV20-1 and TRBJ1-2; 7 bases fit TRBD1. CDR3 size: 14 residues. V was pared by 5 bases and J by 3 bases, with 9 bases of the junction left unmatched. CDR1 and CDR2 from the germline V gene are DFQATT and SNEGSKA (reference sequence). The chain's CDR3 is CSASTGWPDYGYTF. The CDR3 DNA reads as TGCAGTGCTTCGACAGGGTGGCCTGACTATGGCTACACCTTC.

This chain links TRBV7-9 with TRBJ2-7; D may be TRBD1 or TRBD2 (6 bases each). V was trimmed by 6 bases and J by 7 bases, leaving 19 bases between them. This CDR3 region has 14 residues. Germline V lookup: CDR1 SEHNR, CDR2 FQNEAQ (reference sequence). CDR3 DNA sequence: TGTGCCAGCAGTTATAGTGGGGGGCAGGGGGAGCAGTACTTC. Protein: CASSYSGGQGEQYF.

The V call is TRBV10-3, the J call TRBJ2-1; perhaps D is TRBD1 or TRBD2 (7 bases each). The germline V gene encodes CDR1 ENHRY and CDR2 SYGVKD. CDR3 length: 15 residues. Trimming removed 8 bases from V and 5 bases from J, with 19 bases in between. CDR3 DNA: TGTGCCATCTCCCCAGGGGGGGGGGCCCACAATGAGCAGTTCTTC. It codes for CAISPGGGAHNEQFF.

The chain combines TRBV12-3 or TRBV12-4 with TRBJ2-1; 8 bases line up with TRBD1. J lost 7 bases, V lost 0 bases, and 8 bases had no gene match. The CDR3 has 16 amino acids. Here the CDR3 reads CASSLALPGGLNEQFF. The CDR3 DNA sequence: TGTGCCAGCAGTTTAGCGCTGCCAGGGGGCTTGAATGAGCAGTTCTTC.

J is TRBJ1-5 and V is TRBV28; D ambiguous. This CDR3 has 15 amino acids. From germline, CDR1 is MDHEN and CDR2 SYDVKM. Trimming left V 2 bases short and J 3 bases short, with 11 bases between. The CDR3 is CASSLLTVNNQPQHF. The CDR3 DNA follows: TGTGCCAGCAGTTTACTCACCGTGAACAATCAGCCCCAGCATTTT.

The genes are TRBV5-1 and TRBJ2-5; 7 nucleotides align to TRBD2. Trimming cost V 1 base and J 1 base; bases outside gene matches: 7. The CDR3 is 16 residues long. CDR1 is SGHRS, CDR2 YFSETQ, per germline. The CDR3, as DNA: TGCGCCAGCAGCTTGTCGGGACTATCGGGCCAAGAGACCCAGTACTTC. Its protein is CASSLSGLSGQETQYF.

This clonotype has a handful of counts. The V call is TRBV6-5, the J call TRBJ2-7, with TRBD2 identical over 10 bases. Germline V lookup: CDR1 MNHEY, CDR2 SVGAGI. V lost 3 bases to trimming and J lost 1 base; unmatched junction nucleotides: 18. There are 20 residues in the CDR3. The CDR3 DNA sequence: TGTGCCAGCAGTTATCCCGGGCTAGCGGGAGCGGGGGTTAGGTCCTACGAGCAGTACTTC. Amino acid sequence: CASSYPGLAGAGVRSYEQYF.

The chain links TRBV6-1 to TRBJ2-3, with D tentatively TRBD1 or TRBD2 (5 bases each). With 1 base removed from V and 1 base from J, the gap between germline ends came to 18 bases. The CDR3 runs 18 residues. Germline V gene sequence: CDR1 MNHNS, CDR2 SASEGT. The CDR3 reads CASSEGTVTVGRTDTQYF. Written as DNA, the CDR3 is TGTGCCAGCAGTGAAGGGACGGTAACGGTGGGACGCACAGATACGCAGTATTTT.